What follows are 20 T cell receptor beta chains derived from one specimen sequenced in a study of regulatory T cells in long-lasting Graves disease (dated by TCRdb to about 2021). The sample's time point label, decoded: persistent/refractory GD, antithyroid drugs over 5 years with positive TRAb. For both TCR sequencing and RNA sequencing, RNA was extracted from PBMCs using TRIzol. Libraries came from multiplex PCR. TCRdb names Illumina HiSeq 4000 as the instrument used. To build TCR beta libraries, CDR3 regions were amplified by Arm-PCR using iRepertoire HTBI primers. Starting from the raw public reads, TCRdb applied fastp trimming at Q25, assembled clones with MiXCR and retained in-frame beta chains. Each record represents a unique CDR3 protein, reported with the most common genes and DNA among its rows. In this sample the table shows about 470,000 distinct CDR3 sequences, 20% to 25% of which occur a single time. 7.8% of the sample lies in the top ten.

This specimen was peripheral blood mononuclear cells (PBMCs), taken when the disease was refractory, from a patient treated with antithyroid drugs. Source of these receptors: a female donor with Graves disease.

This clonotype was picked up a small number of times. V gene TRBV12-3 or TRBV12-4 combines with J gene TRBJ2-7; D is possibly TRBD1 (5 bases). The CDR3 contains 14 residues. Trimming removed 2 bases at V and 1 base at J, with 9 bases between. The CDR3 DNA follows: TGTGCCAGCAGTTTATACAGGCGATCCTACGAGCAGTACTTC. This sequence encodes CASSLYRRSYEQYF.

The V call is TRBV5-1, the J call TRBJ2-1; 9 bases match TRBD2. This CDR3 has 15 amino acids. The V gene end was trimmed by 4 bases and the J gene end by 12 bases; junction bases not matched to a gene: 14. Germline-derived CDR1 and CDR2 are SGHRS and YFSETQ. In nucleotides, the CDR3 is TGCGCCAGCAGCGGGGGACTAGCCGGCCATGGGGTGCAGTTCTTC. This sequence encodes CASSGGLAGHGVQFF.

This clonotype was counted a few times. The chain uses TRBV3-1 and TRBJ1-5; TRBD1 matches 7 bases. V lost 4 bases to trimming and J lost 5 bases; unmatched junction nucleotides: 8. The germline V gene encodes CDR1 LGHDT and CDR2 YNNKEL (reference sequence). This CDR3 comprises 15 residues. CDR3 in DNA: TGTGCCAGCAGCCGCATGGACAGGTCTGATCAGCCCCAGCATTTT. Residues: CASSRMDRSDQPQHF.

The V and J genes are TRBV5-6 and TRBJ2-1; D possibly uses TRBD1 or TRBD2 (5 bases each). Germline V lookup: CDR1 SGHDT, CDR2 YYEEEE. The CDR3 covers 11 residues. Trimming took 0 bases from V and 14 from J, leaving 9 bases between them. This CDR3 reads CASSLVGREFF. The CDR3 nucleotides read TGTGCCAGCAGCTTGGTGGGGCGGGAGTTCTTC.

This clonotype was picked up a small number of times. In nucleotides, the CDR3 is TGTGCCAGCAGGGCAGGACAAGCTGAAGCTTTCTTT. As protein: CASRAGQAEAFF. The chain employs TRBV6-1 and TRBJ1-1; possibly TRBD1 for D (5 bases). The V end was cut by 6 bases, the J end by 6 bases, with 11 bases between. The germline V gene encodes CDR1 MNHNS and CDR2 SASEGT. CDR3 length: 12 amino acids.

There are many counts of this clonotype. This chain links TRBV2 with TRBJ1-1; D ambiguous. V lost 6 bases to trimming and J lost 0 bases, with 8 bases between them. This CDR3 spans 13 amino acids. CDR1 and CDR2 (germline): SNHLY, FYNNEI. The CDR3 protein is CASRGIMNTEAFF. The CDR3 nucleotides read TGTGCCAGCAGGGGGATTATGAACACTGAAGCTTTCTTT.

This clonotype was recorded at least ten times. This sequence joins TRBV20-1 and TRBJ2-5; weak D call: TRBD2 (6 bases). Germline lookup yields CDR1 DFQATT and CDR2 SNEGSKA (reference sequence). V gave up 1 base and J gave up 0 bases, with 9 bases separating them. This CDR3 contains 14 residues. CDR3 nucleotides: TGCAGTGCTAGAGGAGGGAGGTACCAAGAGACCCAGTACTTC. Translated, it gives CSARGGRYQETQYF.

This clonotype was picked up a small number of times. This chain connects TRBV24-1 to TRBJ2-2; 10 bases align to TRBD1. The junction had 7 bases not matched to a gene; V was cut back by 7 bases and J by 3 bases. The CDR3 contains 16 residues. Germline CDR1 is KGHDR and CDR2 is SFDVKD. CDR3 bases: TGTGCCACCAGCCCATCCGGGACAGGGGACACCGGGGAGCTGTTTTTT. Its protein is CATSPSGTGDTGELFF.

The table lists this clonotype with a few counts. The rearrangement uses TRBV29-1 and TRBJ2-7; TRBD1 matches 8 bases. V shed 2 bases and J 3 bases; nucleotides not matched to a gene: 3. The CDR3 is 13 amino acids. From germline, CDR1 is SQVTM and CDR2 ANQGSEA. The CDR3 sequence: CSVETGGFYEQYF. CDR3 sequence (DNA): TGCAGCGTTGAAACAGGGGGTTTCTACGAGCAGTACTTC.

The chain couples TRBV5-4 to TRBJ2-2; D call uncertain. This CDR3 region has 14 residues. V lost 4 bases, J lost 4 bases, and 11 bases lay in between. Per the germline V gene, CDR1 is SGHNT and CDR2 is YYREEE (reference sequence). The CDR3 nucleotides read TGTGCCAGCAGCCCCCCATCGGGCACCGGGGAGCTGTTTTTT. Translated: CASSPPSGTGELFF.

This clonotype was seen a few times. The chain uses TRBV14 and TRBJ2-5; D is perhaps TRBD1 or TRBD2 (5 bases each). Trimming pared 8 bases from V and 5 bases from J, leaving 21 bases between. The germline V gene encodes CDR1 SGHDN and CDR2 FVKESK. This CDR3 is built from 15 residues. The CDR3 coding sequence is TGTGCCAGCGGCGAGGGACGCATATTTAGGGAGACCCAGTACTTC. It specifies CASGEGRIFRETQYF.

This clonotype turned up a few times. The DNA of the CDR3 is TGTGCCAGCAGCTTAGTGGCAGGGAGCTATGGCTACACCTTC. It translates to CASSLVAGSYGYTF. The chain combines TRBV7-9 with TRBJ1-2; TRBD1 is a possible D gene (5 bases). Germline V lookup: CDR1 SEHNR, CDR2 FQNEAQ (reference sequence). Trimming pared 1 base from V and 4 bases from J, leaving 10 bases between. The CDR3 has 14 residues.

In this sample, this clonotype turned up many times. This chain connects TRBV24-1 to TRBJ1-5; no firm D call. This CDR3 is 14 amino acids long. CDR1 is KGHDR and CDR2 is SFDVKD in the germline V gene. V lost 3 bases and J lost 4, with 9 bases in between. CDR3 amino acids: CATSDGSRNQPQHF. CDR3 nucleotides: TGTGCCACCAGTGATGGGTCACGGAATCAGCCCCAGCATTTT.

This clonotype was detected a few times. The V call is TRBV6-5, the J call TRBJ1-5; D ambiguous. The germline V gene encodes CDR1 MNHEY and CDR2 SVGAGI. The CDR3 covers 13 residues. V was cut by 4 bases and J by 7 bases, with 11 bases left in between. As DNA, the CDR3 is TGTGCCAGCAGTTCCGGAAGCGCGCAGCCCCAGCATTTT. It translates to CASSSGSAQPQHF.

The table lists this clonotype with many counts. The V and J genes are TRBV28 and TRBJ1-2; maybe TRBD1 (5 bases). Germline values: CDR1 MDHEN, CDR2 SYDVKM. The CDR3 length is 16 residues. V was pared by 6 bases and J by 1 base, with 18 bases between. CDR3 coding DNA: TGTGCCAGCAGCTCCGGGGCAGGGCCAATTAACTATGGCTACACCTTC. The encoded protein is CASSSGAGPINYGYTF.

The V call is TRBV7-2, the J call TRBJ1-1; D gene uncertain. Per germline, CDR1 SGHTA and CDR2 FQGNSA. This CDR3 spans 15 amino acids. The V end lost 2 bases, the J end lost 0 bases, and 10 bases lay between the germline ends. CDR3 loop: CASSLNPGMNTEAFF. The CDR3 bases are TGTGCCAGCAGCTTAAATCCAGGCATGAACACTGAAGCTTTCTTT.

The chain has TRBV20-1 and TRBJ2-1; D uncertain. Germline lookup yields CDR1 DFQATT and CDR2 SNEGSKA (reference sequence). This CDR3 region has 12 residues. V shed 3 bases and J shed 6 bases, with 9 bases lying between them. In nucleotides, the CDR3 is TGCAGTGCTAGTTACCATGGCAATGAGCAGTTCTTC. This encodes CSASYHGNEQFF.

The rearrangement uses TRBV4-3 and TRBJ2-7, with 14 bases aligning to TRBD2. CDR1 is LGHNA and CDR2 is YSLEER in the germline V gene. Germline trimming cut 3 bases from V and 4 bases from J; bases unmatched to any gene: 2. The CDR3 is 15 amino acids. The CDR3 sequence is CASSQGTSGRYEQYF. The CDR3 DNA sequence: TGCGCCAGCAGCCAGGGGACTAGCGGGAGATACGAGCAGTACTTC.

This clonotype appeared a few times. As DNA, the CDR3 is TGTGCCAGCAGCTTAGTACAGGAGAATGAAAAACTGTTTTTT. Encoded protein: CASSLVQENEKLFF. The rearrangement uses TRBV7-9 and TRBJ1-4, with TRBD1 as a possible D gene (5 bases). Deletions cut 1 base from V and 5 bases from J, with 8 bases between. The CDR3 has 14 amino acids. Germline assignment: CDR1 SEHNR and CDR2 FQNEAQ (reference sequence).

The sample holds many counts of this clonotype. The gene calls are TRBV28 and TRBJ2-5, with D possibly being TRBD1 or TRBD2 (5 bases each). The CDR3 totals 13 residues. The germline V gene encodes CDR1 MDHEN and CDR2 SYDVKM. V was clipped by 0 bases and J by 4 bases, with 6 bases between them. CDR3 coding DNA: TGTGCCAGCAGTTTATGGAGGGGAGAGACCCAGTACTTC. It yields the protein CASSLWRGETQYF.